This passage covers 22 T cell receptor beta chains from one sample sequenced in a study of response to subunit inactivated influenza vaccine. TCRdb redid the calling of the RT-PCR reads with MiXCR, one entry per CDR3 protein. The data show just under 250,000 distinct CDR3 sequences, with 12% seen just once and under 10% held by the top ten. Here the sequenced sample was non-naive T cells sorted from PBMCs, taken less than 15 days before vaccination. The receptor set was obtained from a man aged 45 to 65 who received an inactivated influenza vaccine.

The V gene is TRBV11-2, the J gene TRBJ2-7, with 8 bases identical to TRBD2. Trimming cost V 5 bases and J 6 bases; bases outside gene matches: 9. Germline CDR1 SGHAT, CDR2 FQNNGV. The CDR3 totals 14 residues. The CDR3 sequence: CASSPDGLAGEQYF. CDR3 DNA sequence: TGTGCCAGCAGCCCCGATGGACTAGCTGGCGAGCAGTACTTC.

The J gene is TRBJ2-7, the V gene TRBV20-1; 9 nucleotides match TRBD2. The germline V gene encodes CDR1 DFQATT and CDR2 SNEGSKA (reference sequence). The CDR3 is made up of 13 amino acids. V was pared by 3 bases and J by 4 bases, with 4 bases of the junction left unmatched. CDR3 DNA sequence: TGCAGTGCTAGGTCCCTAGCGGGATACGAGCAGTACTTC. Translation: CSARSLAGYEQYF.

This chain links TRBV11-1 with TRBJ2-2, with D unresolved. CDR1 and CDR2 from the germline V gene are SGHAT and FQDESV (reference sequence). V dropped 5 bases and J dropped 4 bases, with 11 bases sitting between them. CDR3 length: 14 residues. CDR3 DNA sequence: TGTGCCAGCAGCCCACAGTGGGGCACCGGGGAGCTGTTTTTT. The encoded protein is CASSPQWGTGELFF.

Ten or more counts support this clonotype. The rearrangement uses TRBV20-1 and TRBJ2-1; a possible D gene is TRBD2 (7 bases). Germline assignment: CDR1 DFQATT and CDR2 SNEGSKA (reference sequence). CDR3 length equals 14 residues. V shed 3 bases and J shed 5 bases, with 14 bases lying between them. This CDR3 reads CSARDSGTNNEQFF. The CDR3 bases are TGCAGTGCTAGGGACAGCGGGACAAACAATGAGCAGTTCTTC.

The genes are TRBV6-5 and TRBJ1-3, with no clear D. The CDR3 is 11 residues long. Germline CDR1 and CDR2: MNHEY and SVGAGI. Trimming removed 10 bases from V and 5 bases from J, with 9 bases in between. CDR3 sequence (DNA): TGTGCCACGGTTGCAAGAAACACCATATATTTT. Translating it yields CATVARNTIYF.

The rearrangement links TRBV5-4 to TRBJ2-1; D may be TRBD1 or TRBD2 (5 bases each). This CDR3 is built from 14 residues. Germline CDR1 reads SGHNT; CDR2 reads YYREEE (reference sequence). The V gene lost 1 base and the J gene lost 10 bases, with 15 bases spanning the gap. This chain's CDR3 is CASSLRQGGGEQFF. In DNA, the CDR3 is TGTGCCAGCAGCTTGAGGCAGGGTGGAGGCGAGCAGTTCTTC. The full variable domain, with the rest looked up from reference TRBV5-4 and TRBJ2-1, is ETGVTQSPTHLIKTRGQQVTLRCSSQSGHNTVSWYQQALGQGPQFIFQYYREEENGRGNFPPRFSGLQFPNYSSELNVNALELDDSALYLCASSLRQGGGEQFFGPGTRLTVL.

The chain carries TRBV20-1 and TRBJ1-1; D is possibly TRBD1 (6 bases). Germline CDR1 and CDR2: DFQATT and SNEGSKA (reference sequence). The CDR3 consists of 13 residues. V was pared by 3 bases and J by 6 bases, with 14 bases between. CDR3 sequence (DNA): TGCAGTGCTAGGGTCACAGGGTCTGCTGAAGCTTTCTTT. The encoded protein is CSARVTGSAEAFF.

The chain recombines TRBV27 with TRBJ2-2; no reliable D call. V lost 7 bases to trimming and J lost 7 bases, with 13 bases between them. This CDR3 has 13 amino acids. Germline CDR1 MNHEY, CDR2 SMNVEV (reference sequence). In DNA, the CDR3 is TGTGCCAGCATACCGAATGAAGGCGGGGAGCTGTTTTTT. It is translated as CASIPNEGGELFF.

Many counts were recorded for this clonotype. CDR3 protein: CSAAGQAETQYF. The DNA for the CDR3 is TGCAGTGCAGCCGGACAGGCCGAGACCCAGTACTTC. V is TRBV20-1 and J is TRBJ2-5; TRBD1 aligns across 7 bases. The CDR3 spans 12 residues. The germline V gene has CDR1 DFQATT and CDR2 SNEGSKA (reference sequence). Germline trimming cut 6 bases from V and 5 bases from J; bases unmatched to any gene: 6.

V is TRBV6-2 or TRBV6-3 and J is TRBJ2-4; D is possibly TRBD2 (5 bases). The V and J ends lost 5 bases and 8 bases respectively, with 16 bases between them. The CDR3 spans 14 residues. In germline, CDR1 is MNHEY, CDR2 SVGEGT. The CDR3 loop reads CASSRTAAGDIQYF. CDR3 DNA sequence: TGTGCCAGCAGTAGGACGGCCGCCGGGGACATTCAGTACTTC.

V gene TRBV7-2 combines with J gene TRBJ1-2, with D possibly TRBD1 on 5 matching bases. The CDR3 is made up of 17 amino acids. Germline CDR1 reads SGHTA; CDR2 reads FQGNSA. V lost 3 bases, J lost 4 bases, and 21 bases lay in between. The CDR3 DNA reads TGTGCCAGCAGCTTGGGGGGGTTCGGGTATGAAAGCTATGGCTACACCTTC. Translated, it gives CASSLGGFGYESYGYTF.

This clonotype was found a few times. The CDR3, as DNA: TGCAGTGCAACCCCGGGCCTAGCGGGAGACCACAATGAGCAGTTCTTC. The encoded protein is CSATPGLAGDHNEQFF. The V and J genes are TRBV20-1 and TRBJ2-1; 10 bases fit TRBD2. This CDR3 comprises 16 residues. Germline loops: CDR1 DFQATT, CDR2 SNEGSKA (reference sequence). Trimming removed 6 bases from V and 5 bases from J; junction bases left unmatched: 13.

This clonotype occurred a few times. V gene TRBV15 combines with J gene TRBJ2-7; D unclear. This CDR3 has 14 amino acids. From germline, CDR1 is LNHNV and CDR2 YYDKDF (reference sequence). V was pared by 1 base and J by 6 bases, with 13 bases between. CDR3 in amino acids: CATSRAGPLVEQYF. The CDR3 DNA reads TGTGCCACCAGCAGAGCGGGCCCACTGGTCGAGCAGTACTTC.

V and J are TRBV4-1 and TRBJ2-5; D unresolved. The CDR3 runs 13 residues. The ends were cut back, 1 base at V and 1 base at J, with 4 bases in the middle. Germline loops: CDR1 MGHRA, CDR2 YSYEKL. The CDR3 nucleotides read TGCGCCAGCAGCCAAGCTCCCCAAGAGACCCAGTACTTC. Its translation: CASSQAPQETQYF.

Only a few counts were recorded for this clonotype. The chain combines TRBV4-1 with TRBJ2-1; 7 bases align to TRBD2. Germline V gives CDR1 MGHRA, CDR2 YSYEKL. Trimming removed 3 bases from V and 4 bases from J; junction bases left unmatched: 12. The CDR3 is 17 residues long. In nucleotides, the CDR3 is TGCGCCAGCAGCCAGGGAGGAAACCGACTAGCATACAATGAGCAGTTCTTC. It specifies CASSQGGNRLAYNEQFF.

This clonotype has just a few counts. The chain carries TRBV7-9 and TRBJ2-1; tentatively, D is TRBD1 (5 bases). This CDR3 region has 13 residues. Germline lookup yields CDR1 SEHNR and CDR2 FQNEAQ (reference sequence). V dropped 1 base and J dropped 7 bases, with 8 bases sitting between them. The CDR3 loop is CASSLVGENEQFF. CDR3 bases: TGTGCCAGCAGCTTAGTAGGGGAAAATGAGCAGTTCTTC.

A word on this clonotype: Its ends do not fully match the called genes, so a read error is possible. The J gene is TRBJ1-5, the V gene TRBV20-1; a possible D gene is TRBD1 (6 bases). CDR3 length: 14 amino acids. Germline V gene lookup returns CDR1 DFQATT and CDR2 SNEGSKA (reference sequence). The CDR3 protein is CSAREGHPNQPQHF. CDR3 DNA: TGCAGTGCTCGAGAGGGACACCCCAATCAGCCCCAGCATTTT.

This clonotype occurred many times. This chain links TRBV28 with TRBJ2-7; D perhaps matches TRBD2 (5 bases). Trimming took off 3 bases at V and 3 bases at J, with 12 bases between the two ends. CDR1 is MDHEN, CDR2 SYDVKM, per germline. CDR3 length: 14 amino acids. The CDR3 DNA reads as TGTGCCAGCAGTTTCTTAGGACGGGACTACGAGCAGTACTTC. Residues: CASSFLGRDYEQYF.

In its sample, this clonotype was seen many times. The chain links TRBV29-1 to TRBJ2-1; 9 nucleotides match TRBD2. This CDR3 contains 14 residues. V dropped 3 bases and J dropped 7; count of bases not matched to a gene: 7. Germline V gene sequence: CDR1 SQVTM, CDR2 ANQGSEA. The CDR3: CSVELAGEENEQFF. The CDR3 DNA sequence: TGCAGCGTTGAGTTAGCGGGAGAGGAGAATGAGCAGTTCTTC.

The rearrangement joins TRBV12-3 or TRBV12-4 to TRBJ1-1; no clear D. This CDR3 comprises 16 residues. The ends were cut back, 5 bases at V and 1 base at J, with 17 bases in the middle. The CDR3: CASSPRRWEQNTEAFF. The CDR3 DNA sequence: TGTGCCAGCAGTCCACGTAGATGGGAGCAGAACACTGAAGCTTTCTTT.

This clonotype was seen many times. The chain has TRBV5-4 and TRBJ2-1; tentatively, D is TRBD1 or TRBD2 (6 bases each). The CDR3 runs 14 residues. Germline CDR1 SGHNT, CDR2 YYREEE (reference sequence). The V end lost 5 bases, the J end lost 9 bases, and 18 bases lay between the germline ends. In DNA, the CDR3 is TGTGCCAGCAGTCGGGGGCAGGGCCGTGGTGAGCAGTTCTTC. Its protein product is CASSRGQGRGEQFF.

This clonotype was counted only a few times. The chain couples TRBV6-1 to TRBJ1-6, with TRBD1 as a possible D gene (5 bases). Trimming took off 6 bases at V and 6 bases at J, with 15 bases between the two ends. CDR3 length: 15 residues. Germline V lookup: CDR1 MNHNS, CDR2 SASEGT. The CDR3: CASRLQGFGNSPLHF. CDR3 DNA: TGTGCCAGCAGGCTCCAGGGTTTTGGTAATTCACCCCTCCACTTT.